A selection of T cell receptor beta chains follows, all from one sample in a study of patients and donors after allogeneic stem cell transplantation. Each CDR3 protein is one row after TCRdb ran MiXCR on the RT-PCR reads. The sample yields 800,000 to 1,000,000 distinct CDR3 sequences, about a sixth seen once. The specimen sequenced was blood, either unsorted or a sorted T cell fraction (not recorded which). These receptors were taken from a human donor who was either an allogeneic HSCT recipient or a stem cell or donor lymphocyte infusion donor (not recorded which). It is not recorded whose cells these are; they may come from a transplant donor. CDR3s include the opening cysteine and the closing phenylalanine or tryptophan. The D gene is left open where the match is weak. Not all rows give a size; the values are once, few, many and, for expanded clones, a class.

J: TRBJ2-6
size: .
V: TRBV7-3
D: .
length: 15
CDR3: CASSQQYSGANVLTF
DNA: TGTGCCAGCAGCCAACAATATTCTGGGGCCAACGTCCTGACTTTC

J: TRBJ2-1
size: few
V: TRBV5-6
D: .
length: 19
CDR3: CASSPVGSVYGEAYNEQFF
DNA: TGTGCCAGCAGCCCGGTTGGTAGTGTGTACGGGGAGGCCTACAATGAGCAGTTCTTC

J: TRBJ2-1
size: many
V: TRBV5-1
D: TRBD2
length: 16
CDR3: CASSGVTSGRGSEQFF
DNA: TGCGCCAGCAGCGGGGTGACTAGCGGGAGAGGCAGTGAGCAGTTCTTC

J: TRBJ2-2
size: few
V: TRBV30
D: .
length: 13
CDR3: CAWRRRNTGELFF
DNA: TGTGCCTGGAGGCGAAGAAACACCGGGGAGCTGTTTTTT

J: TRBJ2-1
size: .
V: TRBV19
D: .
length: 13
CDR3: CASSIGRNNEQFF
DNA: TGTGCCAGTAGTATTGGACGGAACAATGAGCAGTTCTTC

J: TRBJ2-7
size: few
V: TRBV6-2/TRBV6-3
D: .
length: 14
CDR3: CASTKPGLPYEQYF
DNA: TGTGCCAGCACTAAACCGGGGCTGCCCTACGAGCAGTACTTC

J: TRBJ2-3
size: .
V: TRBV12-3/TRBV12-4
D: .
length: 13
CDR3: CASSFPAVNTQYF
DNA: TGTGCCAGCAGTTTCCCCGCTGTGAATACGCAGTATTTT

J: TRBJ2-7
size: few
V: TRBV7-8
D: TRBD2
length: 15
CDR3: CASSFSGRLMYEQYF
DNA: TGTGCCAGCAGTTTTAGCGGGAGGCTCATGTACGAGCAGTACTTC

J: TRBJ1-1
size: .
V: TRBV12-3/TRBV12-4
D: .
length: 14
CDR3: CASSLDSTGREAFF
DNA: TGTGCCAGCAGTTTAGACAGTACAGGCCGTGAAGCTTTCTTT

J: TRBJ2-2
size: many
V: TRBV5-5
D: TRBD1
length: 16
CDR3: CASSGGGQGYTGELFF
DNA: TGTGCCAGCAGCGGAGGGGGACAGGGGTACACCGGGGAGCTGTTTTTT

J: TRBJ1-2
size: .
V: TRBV7-2
D: .
length: 17
CDR3: CASSLAPNSRSLYGYTF
DNA: TGTGCCAGCAGCTTAGCGCCAAACAGCCGTAGTTTATATGGCTACACCTTC

J: TRBJ2-3
size: once
V: TRBV7-3
D: TRBD2
length: 16
CDR3: CASSLLAGVMADTQYF
DNA: TGTGCCAGCAGCTTACTAGCGGGGGTCATGGCAGATACGCAGTATTTT

J: TRBJ2-7
size: .
V: TRBV20-1
D: .
length: 14
CDR3: CSARPGRTSHEQYF
DNA: TGCAGTGCTAGACCCGGGAGAACGTCCCACGAGCAGTACTTC

J: TRBJ2-2
size: .
V: TRBV7-6
D: .
length: 15
CDR3: CASSFRTKNTGELFF
DNA: TGTGCCAGCAGCTTCAGGACAAAAAACACCGGGGAGCTGTTTTTT

J: TRBJ1-1
size: .
V: TRBV7-3
D: .
length: 15
CDR3: CACSLTGSGNTEAFF
DNA: TGTGCCTGCAGCTTAACGGGCAGCGGGAACACTGAAGCTTTCTTT

J: TRBJ2-7
size: .
V: TRBV11-2
D: .
length: 14
CDR3: CASSPSDGAYEQYF
DNA: TGTGCCAGCAGCCCTTCTGACGGGGCCTACGAGCAGTACTTC

J: TRBJ1-3
size: .
V: TRBV24-1
D: .
length: 15
CDR3: CATSPDGVSGNTIYF
DNA: TGTGCCACCAGTCCGGACGGTGTCTCTGGAAACACCATATATTTT

J: TRBJ2-5
size: few
V: TRBV6-1
D: TRBD1
length: 13
CDR3: CASSNGQGSAQYF
DNA: TGTGCCAGCAGCAACGGACAGGGGAGTGCCCAGTACTTC